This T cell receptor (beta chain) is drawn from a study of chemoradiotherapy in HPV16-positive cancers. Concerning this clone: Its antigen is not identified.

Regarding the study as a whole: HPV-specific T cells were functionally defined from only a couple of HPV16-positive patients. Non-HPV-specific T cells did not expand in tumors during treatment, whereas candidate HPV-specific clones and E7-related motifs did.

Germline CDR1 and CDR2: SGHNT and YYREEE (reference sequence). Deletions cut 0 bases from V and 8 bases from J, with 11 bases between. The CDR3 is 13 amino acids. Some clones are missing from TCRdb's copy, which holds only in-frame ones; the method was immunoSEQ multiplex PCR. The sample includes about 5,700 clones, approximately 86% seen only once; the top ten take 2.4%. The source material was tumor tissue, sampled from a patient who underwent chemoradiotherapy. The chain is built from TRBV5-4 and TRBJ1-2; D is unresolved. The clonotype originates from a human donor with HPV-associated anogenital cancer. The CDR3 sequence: CASSLGQTQGYTF. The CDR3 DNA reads TGTGCCAGCAGCTTGGGGCAGACCCAAGGCTACACCTTC. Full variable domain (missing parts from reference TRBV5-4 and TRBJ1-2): ETGVTQSPTHLIKTRGQQVTLRCSSQSGHNTVSWYQQALGQGPQFIFQYYREEENGRGNFPPRFSGLQFPNYSSELNVNALELDDSALYLCASSLGQTQGYTFGSGTRLTVV.